One and the same sample provided the 15 T cell receptor beta chains below, sequenced in a study of shared clonotypes between healthy human individuals. Profiled with immunoSEQ multiplex PCR; TCRdb holds only in-frame clones, not every one. The sample has around 2.3 million clones; about 94% are singletons. The sequenced material came from naive CD4+ T cells sorted from blood. Stated subset: CD45RA+ positively selected. Every receptor here comes from a man between 18 and 29 years old in good health.

V usage is TRBV7-9 and J usage is TRBJ1-6; D might be TRBD1 (5 bases). Looked up from germline, CDR1 is SEHNR and CDR2 is FQNEAQ (reference sequence). V was shortened by 6 bases and J by 5 bases, with 11 bases between the two germline ends. This CDR3 is built from 14 residues. For the CDR3, the DNA is TGTGCCAGCAGATTCGGGACGGATAATTCACCCCTCCACTTT. Its translation is CASRFGTDNSPLHF.

The J gene is TRBJ1-2, the V gene TRBV6-5, with no clear D. The CDR3 has 12 amino acids. Germline lookup yields CDR1 MNHEY and CDR2 SVGAGI. Trimming pared 8 bases from V and 4 bases from J, leaving 11 bases between. In DNA form, the CDR3 reads TGTGCCAGCGCCAAAGCCACCTATGGCTACACCTTC. Translation gives CASAKATYGYTF.

The J gene is TRBJ1-3, the V gene TRBV18, with D possibly TRBD1 on 5 matching bases. Germline lookup yields CDR1 KGHSH and CDR2 LQKENI. V was trimmed by 3 bases and J by 0 bases, leaving 18 bases between them. The CDR3 is 18 amino acids. The DNA of the CDR3 is TGTGCCAGCTCACCGGGTCCCGGGACGGGTTTCTCTGGAAACACCATATATTTT. Translation gives CASSPGPGTGFSGNTIYF.

V is TRBV6-5 and J is TRBJ2-7, with D possibly TRBD2 on 6 matching bases. Germline V gives CDR1 MNHEY, CDR2 SVGAGI. This CDR3 has 16 residues. The ends were cut back, 3 bases at V and 0 bases at J, with 15 bases in the middle. The CDR3 DNA sequence: TGTGCCAGCAGTTATCGGGGCGCGGGATTCTCCTACGAGCAGTACTTC. Its translation: CASSYRGAGFSYEQYF.

The chain recombines TRBV6-1 with TRBJ2-7; no definite D call. Germline V CDR1 and CDR2: MNHNS, SASEGT. V lost 6 bases to trimming and J lost 2 bases, with 11 bases between them. The CDR3 contains 13 residues. Written as DNA, the CDR3 is TGTGCCAGCAGGCCCCCGGCCGCCTACGAGCAGTACTTC. This sequence encodes CASRPPAAYEQYF.

The CDR3 sequence is CASSRGEGDYEQYF. As DNA, the CDR3 is TGTGCCAGCTCAAGGGGGGAGGGGGACTACGAGCAGTACTTC. This chain joins TRBV11-2 and TRBJ2-7; TRBD2 might be the D (7 bases). The germline V gene has CDR1 SGHAT and CDR2 FQNNGV. The CDR3 spans 14 residues. V lost 8 bases, J lost 3 bases, and 17 bases lay in between.

The CDR3 DNA sequence: TGTGCCAGCAGCTTGGGAGGGACAGGGGCATATGGCTACACCTTC. This translates into CASSLGGTGAYGYTF. The rearrangement uses TRBV5-6 and TRBJ1-2; 10 nucleotides line up with TRBD1. Germline values: CDR1 SGHDT, CDR2 YYEEEE. V lost 0 bases to trimming and J lost 5 bases; unmatched junction nucleotides: 4. The CDR3 is 15 residues long.

This chain joins TRBV29-1 and TRBJ2-1, with 8 nucleotides matching TRBD1. The V gene's germline CDR1 is SQVTM and CDR2 ANQGSEA. The CDR3 has 12 amino acids. With V trimmed by 4 bases and J by 9 bases, 5 bases remained unmatched. The CDR3 nucleotides read TGCAGCGTTGTACGGACAGGGACTGAGCAGTTCTTC. Residues: CSVVRTGTEQFF.

In DNA form, the CDR3 reads TGCAGCGTTGAGAACAGGGAGGGCGATTATGGAAACACCATATATTTT. It yields the protein CSVENREGDYGNTIYF. The V call is TRBV29-1, the J call TRBJ1-3; D possibly corresponds to TRBD1 (6 bases). V gave up 3 bases and J gave up 3 bases, with 18 bases separating them. Germline V CDR1 and CDR2: SQVTM, ANQGSEA. The CDR3 is made up of 16 amino acids. Variable domain in full (rest from reference TRBV29-1 and TRBJ1-3): SAVISQKPSRDICQRGTSLTIQCQVDSQVTMMFWYRQQPGQSLTLIATANQGSEATYESGFVIDKFPISRPNLTFSTLTVSNMSPEDSSIYLCSVENREGDYGNTIYFGEGSWLTVV.

As regards this clone: Different DNA sequences within this sample yield the same CDR3. The chain employs TRBV9 and TRBJ2-7, with 10 bases that match TRBD2. Germline-derived CDR1 and CDR2 are SGDLS and YYNGEE. With 0 bases clipped from V and 2 bases from J, the junction kept 2 bases outside the gene matches. The CDR3 has 15 amino acids. The CDR3 DNA is TGTGCCAGCAGCGTAGAAGCGGGGGGGCCCTACGAGCAGTACTTC. It codes for CASSVEAGGPYEQYF.

The table lists this clone with a count of one. The chain combines TRBV28 with TRBJ1-3; perhaps TRBD1 as D (5 bases). The ends were cut back, 6 bases at V and 0 bases at J, with 18 bases in the middle. Germline CDR1 MDHEN, CDR2 SYDVKM. The CDR3 covers 17 residues. CDR3 residues: CASSQPGDASSGNTIYF. The CDR3 region has the DNA TGTGCCAGCAGCCAACCCGGGGACGCTAGCTCTGGAAACACCATATATTTT.

The CDR3 is CAWTVGWGRSSYNEQFF. CDR3 nucleotide sequence: TGTGCCTGGACTGTAGGCTGGGGAAGGAGCTCCTACAATGAGCAGTTCTTC. The chain uses TRBV30 and TRBJ2-1; no clear D. This CDR3 has 17 amino acids. Deletions cut 4 bases from V and 0 bases from J, with 19 bases between. The V gene's germline CDR1 is GTSNPN and CDR2 SVGIG (reference sequence).

The chain recombines TRBV20-1 with TRBJ1-1; D unclear. Trimming pared 7 bases from V and 0 bases from J, leaving 6 bases between. The CDR3 loop spans 11 amino acids. Germline assignment: CDR1 DFQATT and CDR2 SNEGSKA (reference sequence). Here the CDR3 DNA reads TGCAGTGGGGTGCTGAACACTGAAGCTTTCTTT. It translates to CSGVLNTEAFF.

This chain connects TRBV5-6 to TRBJ2-7, with TRBD2 as a possible D gene (5 bases). The germline CDR1 and CDR2 sequences are SGHDT and YYEEEE. This CDR3 spans 12 amino acids. V was cut by 4 bases and J by 6 bases, with 11 bases left in between. The CDR3 DNA sequence: TGTGCCAGCAGCCGGGAAGGTGCCGAGCAGTACTTC. Protein: CASSREGAEQYF. The variable domain in full, with the rest retrieved from reference TRBV5-6 and TRBJ2-7, is DAGVTQSPTHLIKTRGQQVTLRCSPKSGHDTVSWYQQALGQGPQFIFQYYEEEERQRGNFPDRFSGHQFPNYSSELNVNALLLGDSALYLCASSREGAEQYFGPGTRLTVT.

The chain couples TRBV9 to TRBJ1-4; 9 bases line up with TRBD1. The trim removed 4 bases at V and 7 bases at J, leaving 8 bases unmatched. The germline V gene encodes CDR1 SGDLS and CDR2 YYNGEE. This CDR3 comprises 15 residues. CDR3 DNA sequence: TGTGCCAGCAGCCCACGGGACAGGGAATTTGAAAAACTGTTTTTT. It is translated as CASSPRDREFEKLFF. Full variable domain (rest looked up from reference TRBV9 and TRBJ1-4): DSGVTQTPKHLITATGQRVTLRCSPRSGDLSVYWYQQSLDQGLQFLIQYYNGEERAKGNILERFSAQQFPDLHSELNLSSLELGDSALYFCASSPRDREFEKLFFGSGTQLSVL.